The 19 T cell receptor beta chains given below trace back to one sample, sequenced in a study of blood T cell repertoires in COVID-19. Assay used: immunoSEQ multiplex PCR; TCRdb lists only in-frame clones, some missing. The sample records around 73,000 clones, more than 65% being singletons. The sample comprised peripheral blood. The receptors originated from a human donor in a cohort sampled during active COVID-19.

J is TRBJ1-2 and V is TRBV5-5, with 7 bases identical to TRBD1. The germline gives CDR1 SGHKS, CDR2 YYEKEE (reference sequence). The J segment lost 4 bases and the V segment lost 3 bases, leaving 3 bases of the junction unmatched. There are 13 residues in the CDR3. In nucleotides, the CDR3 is TGTGCCAGCAGCTCGGGACAGAGCTATGGCTACACCTTC. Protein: CASSSGQSYGYTF.

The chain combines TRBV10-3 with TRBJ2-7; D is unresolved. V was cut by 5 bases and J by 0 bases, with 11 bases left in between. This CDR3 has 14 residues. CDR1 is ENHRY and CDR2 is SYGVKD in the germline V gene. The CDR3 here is CAISSPSTSYEQYF. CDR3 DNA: TGTGCCATCAGTAGCCCAAGTACCTCCTACGAGCAGTACTTC.

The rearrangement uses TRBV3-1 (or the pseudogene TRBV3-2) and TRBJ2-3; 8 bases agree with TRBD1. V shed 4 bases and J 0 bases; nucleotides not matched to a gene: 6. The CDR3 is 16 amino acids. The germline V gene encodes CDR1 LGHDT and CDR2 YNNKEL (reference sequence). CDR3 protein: CASSPYRDRSTDTQYF. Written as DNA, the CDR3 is TGTGCCAGCAGCCCGTACCGGGACAGGAGCACAGATACGCAGTATTTT.

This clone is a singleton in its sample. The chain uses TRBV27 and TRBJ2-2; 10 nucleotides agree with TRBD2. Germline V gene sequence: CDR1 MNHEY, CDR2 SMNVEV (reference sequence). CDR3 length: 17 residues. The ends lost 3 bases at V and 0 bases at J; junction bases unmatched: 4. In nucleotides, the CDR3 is TGTGCCAGCAGTTTCAGGCTAGCGGGAGCGAACACCGGGGAGCTGTTTTTT. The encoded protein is CASSFRLAGANTGELFF.

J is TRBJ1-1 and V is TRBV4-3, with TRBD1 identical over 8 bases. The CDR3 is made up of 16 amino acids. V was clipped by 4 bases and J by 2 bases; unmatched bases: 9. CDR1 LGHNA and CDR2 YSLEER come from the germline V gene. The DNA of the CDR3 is TGCGCCAGCAGCCGGGACAGGACAGGCTTTAACACTGAAGCTTTCTTT. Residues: CASSRDRTGFNTEAFF.

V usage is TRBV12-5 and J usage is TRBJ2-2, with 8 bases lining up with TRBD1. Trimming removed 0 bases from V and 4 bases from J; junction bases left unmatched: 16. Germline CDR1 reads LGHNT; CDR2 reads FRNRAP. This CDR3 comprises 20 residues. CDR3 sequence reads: CASGLVRTGTFALGTGELFF. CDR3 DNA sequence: TGTGCTAGTGGTTTGGTAAGGACAGGGACTTTTGCGTTGGGCACCGGGGAGCTGTTTTTT. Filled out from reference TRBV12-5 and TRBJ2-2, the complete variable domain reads DARVTQTPRHKVTEMGQEVTMRCQPILGHNTVFWYRQTMMQGLELLAYFRNRAPLDDSGMPKDRFSAEMPDATLATLKIQPSEPRDSAVYFCASGLVRTGTFALGTGELFFGEGSRLTVL.

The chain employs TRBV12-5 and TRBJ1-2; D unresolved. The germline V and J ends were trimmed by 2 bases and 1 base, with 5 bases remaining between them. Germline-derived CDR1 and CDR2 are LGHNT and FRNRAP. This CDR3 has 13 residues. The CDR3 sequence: CASGLNGNYGYTF. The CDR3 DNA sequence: TGTGCTAGTGGTTTGAACGGTAACTATGGCTACACCTTC.

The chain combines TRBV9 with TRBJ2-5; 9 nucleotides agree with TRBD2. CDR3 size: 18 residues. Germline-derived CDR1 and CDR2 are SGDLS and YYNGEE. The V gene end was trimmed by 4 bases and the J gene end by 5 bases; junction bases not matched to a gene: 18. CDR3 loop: CASSPEAASGAPWETQYF. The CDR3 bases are TGTGCCAGCAGCCCCGAGGCGGCTAGCGGGGCCCCCTGGGAGACCCAGTACTTC.

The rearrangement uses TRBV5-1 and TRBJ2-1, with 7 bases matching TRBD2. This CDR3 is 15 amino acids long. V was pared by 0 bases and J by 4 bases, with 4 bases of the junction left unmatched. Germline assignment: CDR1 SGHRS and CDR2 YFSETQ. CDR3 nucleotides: TGCGCCAGCAGCTTGGACCCGGGGGGTTACAATGAGCAGTTCTTC. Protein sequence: CASSLDPGGYNEQFF.

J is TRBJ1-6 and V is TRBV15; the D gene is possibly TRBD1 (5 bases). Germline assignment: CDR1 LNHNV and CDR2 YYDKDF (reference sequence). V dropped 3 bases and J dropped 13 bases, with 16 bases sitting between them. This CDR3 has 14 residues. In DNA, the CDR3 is TGTGCCACCAGCAGTTCTCGGGGGGTTGGGCCCCTCCACTTT. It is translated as CATSSSRGVGPLHF.

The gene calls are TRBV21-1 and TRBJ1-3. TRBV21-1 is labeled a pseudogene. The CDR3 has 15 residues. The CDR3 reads CASSDLGGGINTIYF. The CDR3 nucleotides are TGTGCCAGCAGCGATTTAGGGGGGGGGATAAACACCATATATTTT.

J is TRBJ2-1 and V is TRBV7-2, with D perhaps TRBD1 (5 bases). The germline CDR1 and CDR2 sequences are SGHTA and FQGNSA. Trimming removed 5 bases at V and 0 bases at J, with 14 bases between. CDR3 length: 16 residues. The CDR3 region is CASSLTGQGSYNEQFF. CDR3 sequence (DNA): TGTGCCAGCAGCCTTACGGGCCAGGGCTCCTACAATGAGCAGTTCTTC.

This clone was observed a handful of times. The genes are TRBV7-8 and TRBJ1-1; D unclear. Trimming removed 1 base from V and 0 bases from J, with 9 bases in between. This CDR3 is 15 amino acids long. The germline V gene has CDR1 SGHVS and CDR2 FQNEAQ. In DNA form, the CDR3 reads TGTGCCAGCAGCTTAGGTTCGCTAATGAACACTGAAGCTTTCTTT. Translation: CASSLGSLMNTEAFF.

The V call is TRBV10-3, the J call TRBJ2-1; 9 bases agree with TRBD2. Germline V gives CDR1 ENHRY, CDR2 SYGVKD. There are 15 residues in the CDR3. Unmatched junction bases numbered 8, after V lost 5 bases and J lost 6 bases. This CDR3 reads CAISSSGANLNEQFF. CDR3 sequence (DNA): TGTGCCATCAGTTCTAGCGGGGCCAATCTCAATGAGCAGTTCTTC.

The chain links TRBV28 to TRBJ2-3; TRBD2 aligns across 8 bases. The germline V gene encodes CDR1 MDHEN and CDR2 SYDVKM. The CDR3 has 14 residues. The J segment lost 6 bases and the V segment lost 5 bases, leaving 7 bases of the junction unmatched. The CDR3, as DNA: TGTGCCAGCAGTCCCCGGGGGGGGGAGGATACGCAGTATTTT. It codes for CASSPRGGEDTQYF.

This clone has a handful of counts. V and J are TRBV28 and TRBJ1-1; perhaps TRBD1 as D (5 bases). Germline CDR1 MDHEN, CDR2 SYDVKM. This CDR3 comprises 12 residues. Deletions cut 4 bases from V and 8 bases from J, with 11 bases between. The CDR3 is CASSSLTGEAFF. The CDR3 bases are TGTGCCAGCAGTTCCCTTACAGGAGAAGCTTTCTTT.

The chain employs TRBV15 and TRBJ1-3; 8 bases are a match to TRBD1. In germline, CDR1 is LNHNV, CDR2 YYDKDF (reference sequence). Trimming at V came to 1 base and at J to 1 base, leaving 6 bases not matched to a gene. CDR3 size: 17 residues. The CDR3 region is CATSRGAGGFSGNTIYF. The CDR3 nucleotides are TGTGCCACCAGCAGAGGAGCAGGGGGCTTTTCTGGAAACACCATATATTTT.

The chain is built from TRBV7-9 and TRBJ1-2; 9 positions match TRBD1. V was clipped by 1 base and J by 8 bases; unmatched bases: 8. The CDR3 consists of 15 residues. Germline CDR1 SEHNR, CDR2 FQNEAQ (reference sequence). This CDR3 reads CASSLETGGAKGYTF. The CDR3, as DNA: TGTGCCAGCAGCTTAGAAACAGGGGGCGCGAAGGGCTACACCTTC.

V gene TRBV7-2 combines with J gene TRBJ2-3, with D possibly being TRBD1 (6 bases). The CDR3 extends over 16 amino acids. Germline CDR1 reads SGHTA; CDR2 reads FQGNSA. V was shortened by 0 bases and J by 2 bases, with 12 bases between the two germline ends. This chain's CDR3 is CASSLARQGLTDTQYF. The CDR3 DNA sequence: TGTGCCAGCAGCTTAGCGCGGCAGGGGCTCACAGATACGCAGTATTTT.